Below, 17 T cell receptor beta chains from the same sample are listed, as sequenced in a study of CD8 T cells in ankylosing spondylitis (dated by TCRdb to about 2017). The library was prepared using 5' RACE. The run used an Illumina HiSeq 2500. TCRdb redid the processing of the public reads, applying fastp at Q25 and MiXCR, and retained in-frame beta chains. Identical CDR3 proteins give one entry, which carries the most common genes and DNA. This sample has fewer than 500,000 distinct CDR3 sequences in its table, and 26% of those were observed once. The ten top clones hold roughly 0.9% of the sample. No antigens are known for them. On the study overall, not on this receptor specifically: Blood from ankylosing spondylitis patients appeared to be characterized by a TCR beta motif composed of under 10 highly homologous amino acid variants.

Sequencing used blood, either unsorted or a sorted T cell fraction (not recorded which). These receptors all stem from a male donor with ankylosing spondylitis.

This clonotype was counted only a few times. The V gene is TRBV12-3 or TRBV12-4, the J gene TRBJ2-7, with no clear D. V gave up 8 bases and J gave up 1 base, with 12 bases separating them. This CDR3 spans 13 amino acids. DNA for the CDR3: TGTGCCAGCTGTGGCGGTAAATCCTACGAGCAGTACTTC. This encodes CASCGGKSYEQYF.

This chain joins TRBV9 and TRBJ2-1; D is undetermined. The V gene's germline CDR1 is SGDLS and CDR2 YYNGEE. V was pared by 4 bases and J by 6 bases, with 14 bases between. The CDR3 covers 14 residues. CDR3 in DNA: TGTGCCAGCAGCCCCCCCGGGTTGTTCAATGAGCAGTTCTTC. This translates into CASSPPGLFNEQFF.

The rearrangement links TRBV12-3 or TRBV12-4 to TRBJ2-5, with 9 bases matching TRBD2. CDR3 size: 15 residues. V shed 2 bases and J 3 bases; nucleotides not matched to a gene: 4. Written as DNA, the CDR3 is TGTGCCAGCAGTTTATTAGCGGGAGTGAAAGAGACCCAGTACTTC. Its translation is CASSLLAGVKETQYF.

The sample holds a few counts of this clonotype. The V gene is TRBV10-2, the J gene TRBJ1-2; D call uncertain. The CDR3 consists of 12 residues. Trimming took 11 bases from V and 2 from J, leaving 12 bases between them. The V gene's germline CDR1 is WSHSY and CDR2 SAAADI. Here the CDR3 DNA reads TGCGCCTGCCGCCGTGCGAACTATGGCTACACCTTC. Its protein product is CACRRANYGYTF.

For the CDR3, the DNA is TGCAGTGCCAGAATTGGACCTACGATTTACGAGCAGTACTTC. This codes for CSARIGPTIYEQYF. The V call is TRBV20-1, the J call TRBJ2-7; D unclear. Germline loops: CDR1 DFQATT, CDR2 SNEGSKA (reference sequence). The CDR3 length is 14 residues. V lost 6 bases and J 4 bases, leaving 19 bases between the germline ends.

This CDR3 is CSATRGLGELFF. The DNA of the CDR3 is TGCAGTGCTACGAGGGGCCTCGGGGAGCTGTTTTTT. The gene calls are TRBV20-1 and TRBJ2-2; D assignment may be TRBD1 or TRBD2 (5 bases each). V lost 4 bases and J 7 bases, leaving 10 bases between the germline ends. Germline V gene sequence: CDR1 DFQATT, CDR2 SNEGSKA (reference sequence). The CDR3 runs to 12 residues.

CDR3 DNA sequence: TGTGCCAGCAGCTCCGTGGGACTCCCAAACACTGAAGCTTTCTTT. This encodes CASSSVGLPNTEAFF. This sequence joins TRBV5-5 and TRBJ1-1, with a possible D match to TRBD1 (5 bases). V dropped 3 bases and J dropped 2 bases, with 14 bases sitting between them. This CDR3 is 15 amino acids long. Germline CDR1 and CDR2: SGHKS and YYEKEE (reference sequence).

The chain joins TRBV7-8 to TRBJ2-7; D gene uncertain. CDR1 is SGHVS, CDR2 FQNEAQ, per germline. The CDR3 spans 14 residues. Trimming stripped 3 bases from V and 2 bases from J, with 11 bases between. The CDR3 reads CASSLQDGTYEQYV. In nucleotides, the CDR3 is TGTGCCAGCAGCTTGCAAGACGGAACCTACGAGCAGTACGTC.

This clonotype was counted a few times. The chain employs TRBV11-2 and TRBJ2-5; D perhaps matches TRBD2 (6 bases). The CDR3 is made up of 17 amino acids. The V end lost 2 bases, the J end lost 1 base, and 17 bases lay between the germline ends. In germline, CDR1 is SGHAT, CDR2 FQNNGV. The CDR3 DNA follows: TGTGCCAGCAGCTTATATGGTAGCGGAGGGGCCCAAGAGACCCAGTACTTC. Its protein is CASSLYGSGGAQETQYF.

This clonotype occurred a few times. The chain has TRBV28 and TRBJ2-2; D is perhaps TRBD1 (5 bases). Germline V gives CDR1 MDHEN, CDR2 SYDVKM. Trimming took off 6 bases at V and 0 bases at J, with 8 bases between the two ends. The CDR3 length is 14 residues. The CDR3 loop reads CASRQEPNTGELFF. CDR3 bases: TGTGCCAGCAGACAGGAGCCGAACACCGGGGAGCTGTTTTTT.

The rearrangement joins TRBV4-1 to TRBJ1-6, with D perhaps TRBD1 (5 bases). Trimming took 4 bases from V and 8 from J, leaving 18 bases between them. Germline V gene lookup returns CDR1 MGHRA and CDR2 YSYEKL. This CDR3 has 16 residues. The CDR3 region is CASSLLTGTGDSPLHF. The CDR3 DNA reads TGCGCCAGCAGCCTTTTAACCGGGACGGGGGATTCACCCCTCCACTTT.

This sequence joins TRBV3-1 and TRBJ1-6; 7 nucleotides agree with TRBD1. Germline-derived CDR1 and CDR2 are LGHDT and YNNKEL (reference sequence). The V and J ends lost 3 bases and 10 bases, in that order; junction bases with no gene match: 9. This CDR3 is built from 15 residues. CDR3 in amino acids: CASSHLDRASSPLHF. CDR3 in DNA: TGTGCCAGCAGCCATTTAGACAGGGCGAGCTCACCCCTCCACTTT.

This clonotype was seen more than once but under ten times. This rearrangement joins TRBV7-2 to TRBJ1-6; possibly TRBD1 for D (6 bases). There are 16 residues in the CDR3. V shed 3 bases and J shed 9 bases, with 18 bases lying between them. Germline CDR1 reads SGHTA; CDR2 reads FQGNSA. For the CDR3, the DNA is TGTGCCAGCAGCTTCAGACTACAGGGAGTTGGTTCACCCCTCCACTTT. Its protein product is CASSFRLQGVGSPLHF.

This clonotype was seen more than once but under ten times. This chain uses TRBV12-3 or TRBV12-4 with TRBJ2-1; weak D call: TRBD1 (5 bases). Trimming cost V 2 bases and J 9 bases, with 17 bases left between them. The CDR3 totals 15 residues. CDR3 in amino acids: CASSLNLQGDSEQFF. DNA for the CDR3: TGTGCCAGCAGTTTAAATCTCCAGGGTGACAGTGAGCAGTTCTTC.

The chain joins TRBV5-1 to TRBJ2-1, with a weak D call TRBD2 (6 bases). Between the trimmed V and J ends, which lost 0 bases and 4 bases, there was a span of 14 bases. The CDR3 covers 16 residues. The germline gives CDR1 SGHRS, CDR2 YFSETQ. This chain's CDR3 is CASSLGAGWGYNEQFF. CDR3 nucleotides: TGCGCCAGCAGCTTGGGCGCGGGATGGGGTTACAATGAGCAGTTCTTC.

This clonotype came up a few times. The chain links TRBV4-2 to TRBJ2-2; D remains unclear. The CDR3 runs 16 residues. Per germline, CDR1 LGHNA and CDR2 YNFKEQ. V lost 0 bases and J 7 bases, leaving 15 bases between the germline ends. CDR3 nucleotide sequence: TGTGCCAGCAGCCAAGACCTAGGGCGGTCCGGCGGGGAGCTGTTTTTT. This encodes CASSQDLGRSGGELFF.

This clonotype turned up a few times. In DNA, the CDR3 is TGCAGTGCTGGGACTGGGGGGACTGAAGCTTTCTTT. Translated, it gives CSAGTGGTEAFF. The gene calls are TRBV20-1 and TRBJ1-1; a possible D gene is TRBD1 (5 bases). CDR3 size: 12 residues. The germline V gene has CDR1 DFQATT and CDR2 SNEGSKA (reference sequence). V lost 5 bases and J lost 5, with 12 bases in between.